This TCR beta chain was observed in a study of regulatory T cells in long-lasting Graves disease. This CDR3 has 14 amino acids. Germline CDR1 KGHSH, CDR2 LQKENI. V dropped 2 bases and J dropped 0 bases, with 8 bases sitting between them. Arm-PCR of CDR3 regions and iRepertoire HTBI primers were the basis on which TCR beta libraries were built. TCRdb itself ran the multiplex PCR reads through MiXCR, one entry per CDR3 protein. The table lists 520,000 or so distinct CDR3 sequences, 12% of them singletons. This clonotype was observed at least ten times. Time point here: newly diagnosed GD, antithyroid drugs for less than 3 months. There was RNA extracted from PBMCs, and the TCR library was made from it. The diagnosis of Graves' disease used American Thyroid Association guidelines. These data were also filed under a second study, of T cells in Graves' hyperthyroidism and ophthalmopathy. That study adds: The HTBI primer set served for first-round RT-PCR of the TCR CDR3. The model anticipated ophthalmopathy a median around six months pre-onset.

The chain employs TRBV18 and TRBJ2-7; no firm D call. Sequencing was performed on peripheral blood mononuclear cells (PBMCs), taken at new diagnosis, from a patient treated with antithyroid drugs. This receptor was identified in a woman aged 25-40 years with Graves disease. The CDR3 loop is CASSPNIGSYEQYF. The CDR3 DNA reads TGTGCCAGCTCACCAAACATTGGCTCCTACGAGCAGTACTTC. The variable domain in full, completed from reference TRBV18 and TRBJ2-7, reads NAGVMQNPRHLVRRRGQEARLRCSPMKGHSHVYWYRQLPEEGLKFMVYLQKENIIDESGMPKERFSAEFPKEGPSILRIQQVVRGDSAAYFCASSPNIGSYEQYFGPGTRLTVT.